The 16 T cell receptor beta chains below come from one sample, sequenced in a study of T cell responses to AZD1222 COVID-19 vaccine. The assay was immunoSEQ multiplex PCR, and TCRdb's table has in-frame clones only and misses some. The data contain some 130,000 clones, approximately 89% of them singletons. The specimen was peripheral blood, collected on day 0 of AZD1222 vaccination. All receptors derive from an adult in good health.

The chain combines TRBV7-9 with TRBJ2-3, with D perhaps being TRBD1 or TRBD2 (6 bases each). Germline assignment: CDR1 SEHNR and CDR2 FQNEAQ (reference sequence). The CDR3 covers 16 residues. V dropped 0 bases and J dropped 2 bases, with 12 bases sitting between them. CDR3 sequence reads: CASSLATGAYTDTQYF. CDR3 nucleotide sequence: TGTGCCAGCAGCTTAGCGACGGGGGCCTACACAGATACGCAGTATTTT.

The genes are TRBV5-4 and TRBJ1-1; D is ambiguous. The CDR3 runs to 14 residues. Germline CDR1 reads SGHNT; CDR2 reads YYREEE (reference sequence). V was pared by 0 bases and J by 11 bases, with 17 bases between. The CDR3 is CASSLAGNWSPAFF. Here the CDR3 DNA reads TGTGCCAGCAGCTTGGCTGGGAACTGGTCCCCTGCTTTCTTT.

The V and J genes are TRBV27 and TRBJ1-5, with no clear D. The germline gives CDR1 MNHEY, CDR2 SMNVEV (reference sequence). CDR3 size: 15 residues. The V end was cut by 1 base, the J end by 2 bases, with 9 bases between. The CDR3 nucleotides are TGTGCCAGCAGTTTATGGGGTGTTGGCAATCAGCCCCAGCATTTT. It yields the protein CASSLWGVGNQPQHF.

This clone was counted a few times. CDR3 region: CASSLGFRYGYTF. The CDR3 DNA follows: TGTGCCAGCAGTTTAGGATTTCGTTATGGCTACACCTTC. The chain couples TRBV28 to TRBJ1-2; D unclear. The germline CDR1 and CDR2 sequences are MDHEN and SYDVKM. This CDR3 has 13 residues. V lost 2 bases and J 5 bases, leaving 9 bases between the germline ends.

The V and J genes are TRBV29-1 and TRBJ1-5, with D uncertain. The germline CDR1 and CDR2 sequences are SQVTM and ANQGSEA. This CDR3 has 12 residues. Trimming removed 4 bases from V and 2 bases from J, with 6 bases in between. The CDR3 loop reads CSVGGGNQPQHF. For the CDR3, the DNA is TGCAGCGTTGGGGGTGGCAATCAGCCCCAGCATTTT.

CDR3 region: CASSLGGSGRGRDTQYF. In DNA, the CDR3 is TGTGCCAGCAGCTTGGGGGGTAGCGGGAGAGGGAGAGATACGCAGTATTTT. The chain uses TRBV5-4 and TRBJ2-3; TRBD2 aligns across 9 bases. In germline, CDR1 is SGHNT, CDR2 YYREEE (reference sequence). This CDR3 is 17 amino acids long. V was pared by 0 bases and J by 5 bases, with 10 bases of the junction left unmatched.

The chain carries TRBV4-1 and TRBJ2-4; 8 positions match TRBD1. The CDR3 contains 15 residues. The ends lost 6 bases at V and 4 bases at J; junction bases unmatched: 8. The V gene's germline CDR1 is MGHRA and CDR2 YSYEKL. The CDR3 sequence is CASRLPGTGKNIQYF. CDR3 bases: TGCGCCAGCAGGCTTCCCGGGACAGGAAAAAACATTCAGTACTTC.

This chain connects TRBV2 to TRBJ1-4; D may be TRBD1 (6 bases). Germline values: CDR1 SNHLY, CDR2 FYNNEI. The CDR3 sequence is 14 residues long. The V end lost 2 bases, the J end lost 7 bases, and 11 bases lay between the germline ends. CDR3 sequence reads: CASSESGAGEKLFF. The CDR3 region has the DNA TGTGCCAGCAGTGAATCGGGGGCCGGTGAAAAACTGTTTTTT.

This clone was seen just once. The rearrangement links TRBV5-6 to TRBJ1-1; D perhaps matches TRBD1 (5 bases). This CDR3 is 12 amino acids long. V lost 4 bases and J 3 bases, leaving 7 bases between the germline ends. The V gene's germline CDR1 is SGHDT and CDR2 YYEEEE. The CDR3 coding sequence is TGTGCCAGCAGCCTGGGGGACACTGAAGCTTTCTTT. Amino acids: CASSLGDTEAFF. Variable domain in full (rest from reference TRBV5-6 and TRBJ1-1): DAGVTQSPTHLIKTRGQQVTLRCSPKSGHDTVSWYQQALGQGPQFIFQYYEEEERQRGNFPDRFSGHQFPNYSSELNVNALLLGDSALYLCASSLGDTEAFFGQGTRLTVV.

The rearrangement joins TRBV28 to TRBJ1-2; D unresolved. The CDR3 runs 13 residues. CDR1 and CDR2 (germline): MDHEN, SYDVKM. V lost 3 bases and J lost 1, with 6 bases in between. In DNA, the CDR3 is TGTGCCAGCAGTTTTTTAAGTAACTATGGCTACACCTTC. This sequence encodes CASSFLSNYGYTF.

J is TRBJ1-1 and V is TRBV5-1, with D perhaps TRBD1 (6 bases). Trimming left V 1 base short and J 3 bases short, with 10 bases between. The CDR3 is 14 residues long. Germline lookup yields CDR1 SGHRS and CDR2 YFSETQ. CDR3 region: CASSLWGADTEAFF. CDR3 nucleotide sequence: TGCGCCAGCAGCTTGTGGGGGGCGGACACTGAAGCTTTCTTT.

This chain joins TRBV2 and TRBJ2-7; D is possibly TRBD1 or TRBD2 (5 bases each). The length of the CDR3 is 14 residues. The V end lost 5 bases, the J end lost 5 bases, and 16 bases lay between the germline ends. Germline CDR1 and CDR2: SNHLY and FYNNEI. The CDR3 here is CASSRGTGSDEQYF. The CDR3 nucleotides are TGTGCCAGCAGTCGAGGGACGGGATCGGACGAGCAGTACTTC.

The chain is built from TRBV6-4 and TRBJ1-3, with 9 bases matching TRBD1. The CDR3 is 21 amino acids. Germline V gives CDR1 MRHNA, CDR2 SNTAGT. With 0 bases clipped from V and 0 bases from J, the junction kept 15 bases outside the gene matches. Here the CDR3 DNA reads TGTGCCAGCAGTGACTCCCCCTCGATATGGGACAGGGCAATCTCTGGAAACACCATATATTTT. The encoded protein is CASSDSPSIWDRAISGNTIYF.

The chain carries TRBV5-1 and TRBJ2-7; no reliable D call. The CDR3 runs 15 residues. Germline values: CDR1 SGHRS, CDR2 YFSETQ. V was trimmed by 2 bases and J by 2 bases, leaving 14 bases between them. The CDR3 sequence: CASSLRAQEPYEQYF. The DNA for the CDR3 is TGCGCCAGCAGCTTACGGGCACAAGAACCCTACGAGCAGTACTTC.

The chain combines TRBV29-1 with TRBJ1-2; D ambiguous. The CDR3 is made up of 11 amino acids. Germline CDR1 and CDR2: SQVTM and ANQGSEA. Trimming took off 5 bases at V and 4 bases at J, with 8 bases between the two ends. As DNA, the CDR3 is TGCAGCGTTCCTTTAAGCTATGGCTACACCTTC. Translated: CSVPLSYGYTF. The full variable domain, its missing parts supplied by reference TRBV29-1 and TRBJ1-2, is SAVISQKPSRDICQRGTSLTIQCQVDSQVTMMFWYRQQPGQSLTLIATANQGSEATYESGFVIDKFPISRPNLTFSTLTVSNMSPEDSSIYLCSVPLSYGYTFGSGTRLTVV.

The rearrangement uses TRBV29-1 and TRBJ1-4; weak D call: TRBD1 (6 bases). Trimming left V 7 bases short and J 6 bases short, with 21 bases between. The germline CDR1 and CDR2 sequences are SQVTM and ANQGSEA. This CDR3 region has 15 residues. The CDR3 loop reads CSGYYREMGYEKLFF. DNA for the CDR3: TGCAGCGGATACTACAGGGAAATGGGTTATGAAAAACTGTTTTTT. Combining the CDR3 with reference TRBV29-1 and TRBJ1-4 gives the whole variable domain SAVISQKPSRDICQRGTSLTIQCQVDSQVTMMFWYRQQPGQSLTLIATANQGSEATYESGFVIDKFPISRPNLTFSTLTVSNMSPEDSSIYLCSGYYREMGYEKLFFGSGTQLSVL.